A few counts support the clone carrying this TCR beta chain. Its target is unknown. The sample originates from a study of T-cell memory formation after mild COVID-19. Via MiXCR, TCRdb re-called the 5' RACE reads, giving one row per CDR3 protein. This sample has hundreds of thousands of distinct CDR3 sequences, with about 20% found just once. Study-wide points: CD4+ contracting clones lay mainly in CM and EM, CD8+ ones in EMRA.

V shed 2 bases and J shed 5 bases, with 9 bases lying between them. This CDR3 has 14 residues. The sequence was collected from an adult woman who had mild COVID-19 (a few samples of this study predate the infection). Cell type and time point are not known. Sequenced material: PBMCs or a T cell subset sorted from them (not recorded which). The chain is built from TRBV12-3 or TRBV12-4 and TRBJ2-2, with D unresolved. CDR3 in amino acids: CASSLKGLTGELFF. The CDR3 DNA is TGTGCCAGCAGTTTAAAGGGTCTGACCGGGGAGCTGTTTTTT.